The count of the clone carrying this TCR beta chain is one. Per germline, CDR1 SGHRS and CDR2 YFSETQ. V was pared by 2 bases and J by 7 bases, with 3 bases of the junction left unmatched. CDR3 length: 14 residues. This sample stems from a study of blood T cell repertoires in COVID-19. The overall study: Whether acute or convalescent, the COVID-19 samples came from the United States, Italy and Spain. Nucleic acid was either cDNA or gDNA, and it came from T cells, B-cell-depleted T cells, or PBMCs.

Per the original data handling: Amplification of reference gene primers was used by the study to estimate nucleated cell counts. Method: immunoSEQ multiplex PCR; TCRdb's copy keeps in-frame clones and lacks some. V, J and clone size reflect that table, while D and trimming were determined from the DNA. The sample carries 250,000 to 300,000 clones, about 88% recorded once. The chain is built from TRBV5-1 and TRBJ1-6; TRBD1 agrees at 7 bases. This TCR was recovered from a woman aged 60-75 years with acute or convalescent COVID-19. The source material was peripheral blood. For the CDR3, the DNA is TGCGCCAGCAGCTTAGGACAGGCAAATTCACCCCTCCACTTT. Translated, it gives CASSLGQANSPLHF.